This entry features one T cell receptor (beta chain) sequence. This sample stems from a study of monozygotic twins with inflammatory bowel disease. From its re-call of the 5' RACE reads, TCRdb lists each CDR3 protein once, without DNA. This table holds more than 300,000 distinct CDR3 sequences. CDR3 length: 14 residues. CDR1 is SGHRS, CDR2 YFSETQ, per germline. This chain joins TRBV5-1 and TRBJ2-1. The material sequenced was blood. The sequence derives from a human donor with ulcerative colitis or Crohn's disease, or a healthy co-twin of an affected twin (not recorded which). CDR3 region: CASSWGNSYNEQFF.